This T cell receptor (beta chain) was sequenced during a study of blood T cell repertoires in COVID-19. Study summary: T cells, B-cell-depleted T cells, or PBMCs supplied cDNA or gDNA.

This clone was counted once. With 6 bases clipped from V and 5 bases from J, the junction kept 6 bases outside the gene matches. This CDR3 contains 13 residues. As handled by the study authors: It was from reference gene primer amplification that nucleated cell counts were estimated. Method: immunoSEQ multiplex PCR; TCRdb's copy keeps in-frame clones and lacks some. Clone size and V and J calls were adopted from that table, with D and trimming inferred from the DNA. The sample gives approximately 220,000 clones, 87% of which show up once; 2% to 3% is in the top ten. V gene TRBV12-3 or TRBV12-4 combines with J gene TRBJ2-5; 7 nucleotides align to TRBD2. This TCR came from a woman aged 25 to 39 with acute COVID-19. Material: PBMCs or T cells enriched from blood (not recorded which). This CDR3 is CASSLDGRETQYF. CDR3 nucleotides: TGTGCCAGCAGCTTGGACGGGAGGGAGACCCAGTACTTC.